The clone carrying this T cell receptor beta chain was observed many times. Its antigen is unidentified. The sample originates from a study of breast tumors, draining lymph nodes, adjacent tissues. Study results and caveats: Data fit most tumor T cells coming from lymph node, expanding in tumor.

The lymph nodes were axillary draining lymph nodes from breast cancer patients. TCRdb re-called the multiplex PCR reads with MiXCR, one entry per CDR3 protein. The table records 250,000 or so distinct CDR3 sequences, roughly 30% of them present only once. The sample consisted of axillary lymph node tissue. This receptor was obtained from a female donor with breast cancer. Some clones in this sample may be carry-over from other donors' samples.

The CDR3 DNA sequence: TGTGCCAGCAGCTTAGCTTCGGGTTATAGCAATCAGCCCCAGCATTTT. This translates into CASSLASGYSNQPQHF. The chain joins TRBV7-2 to TRBJ1-5; D gene unclear. Germline V CDR1 and CDR2: SGHTA, FQGNSA. The CDR3 is 16 residues long. V lost 0 bases to trimming and J lost 0 bases, with 9 bases between them.